This T cell receptor (beta chain) appears in the sequencing data of a study of T cell repertoires in cytomegalovirus infection. Study conclusions and caveats: The ex vivo response was dominated by HLA-C-restricted CMV-specific TCR beta clonotypes. Based on cumulative public TCR beta family frequency, carriers of CMV plus the relevant HLA were identified.

This clonotype was counted a few times. Its antigen remains unidentified. In germline, CDR1 is LGHNA, CDR2 YSLEER. V was clipped by 5 bases and J by 1 base, with 25 bases between them. The CDR3 loop spans 19 amino acids. TCRdb passed the reads through MiXCR, listing each CDR3 protein once. The table includes 750,000 to 950,000 distinct CDR3 sequences, roughly 29% detected once. The chain uses TRBV4-3 and TRBJ2-3, with a possible D match to TRBD2 (5 bases). The input for sequencing was cultured CD8+ T cells from PBMCs, taken from culture after CMV antigen stimulation. The clonotype was recovered from a human donor in good health (CMV status not recorded). Some clones in this sample may be carry-over from other donors' samples. The CDR3 DNA follows: TGCGCCAGCAGCGTTCGCGGGCCTGGAAGAGGCCCAGGCACAGATACGCAGTATTTT. It specifies CASSVRGPGRGPGTDTQYF.